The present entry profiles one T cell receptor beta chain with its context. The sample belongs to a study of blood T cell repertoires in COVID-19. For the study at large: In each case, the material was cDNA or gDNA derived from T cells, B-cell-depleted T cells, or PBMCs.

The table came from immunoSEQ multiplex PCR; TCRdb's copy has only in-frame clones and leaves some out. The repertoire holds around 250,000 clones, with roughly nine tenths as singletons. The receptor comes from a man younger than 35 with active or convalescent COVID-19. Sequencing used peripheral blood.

Here the CDR3 reads CASSIDFQETQYF. DNA of the CDR3: TGTGCCAGCAGCATCGACTTCCAAGAGACCCAGTACTTC. This chain uses TRBV6-6 with TRBJ2-5; D gene ambiguous. Germline V CDR1 and CDR2: MNHNY, SVGAGI (reference sequence). The V end was cut by 6 bases, the J end by 1 base, with 9 bases between. This CDR3 has 13 amino acids.